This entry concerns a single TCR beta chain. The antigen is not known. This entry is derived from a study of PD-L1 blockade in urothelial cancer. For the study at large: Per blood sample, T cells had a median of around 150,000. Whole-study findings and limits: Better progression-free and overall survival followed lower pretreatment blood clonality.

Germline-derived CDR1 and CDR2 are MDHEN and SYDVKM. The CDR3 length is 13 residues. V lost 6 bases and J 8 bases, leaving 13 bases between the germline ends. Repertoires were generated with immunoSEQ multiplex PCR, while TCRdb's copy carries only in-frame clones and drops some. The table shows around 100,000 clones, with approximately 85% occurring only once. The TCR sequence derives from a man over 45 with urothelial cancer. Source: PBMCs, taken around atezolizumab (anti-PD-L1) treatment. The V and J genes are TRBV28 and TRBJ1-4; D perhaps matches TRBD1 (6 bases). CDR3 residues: CASRGGAGEKLFF. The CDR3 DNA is TGTGCCAGCAGGGGGGGGGCTGGGGAAAAACTGTTTTTT.